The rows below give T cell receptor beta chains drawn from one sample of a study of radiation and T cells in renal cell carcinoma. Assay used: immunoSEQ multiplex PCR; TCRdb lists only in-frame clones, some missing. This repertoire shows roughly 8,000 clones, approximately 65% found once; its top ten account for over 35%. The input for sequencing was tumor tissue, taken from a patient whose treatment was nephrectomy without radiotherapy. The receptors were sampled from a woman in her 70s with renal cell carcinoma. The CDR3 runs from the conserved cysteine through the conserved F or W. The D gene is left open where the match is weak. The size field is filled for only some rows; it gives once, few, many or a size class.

DNA: TGTGCCAGCAGTTACTTGGGGCTTGGCACTGAAGCTTTCTTT
CDR3: CASSYLGLGTEAFF
size: .
J: TRBJ1-1
D: .
V: TRBV6-8

DNA: TGTGCCAGCAGTAGGGACGGCCCGAACACCGGGGAGCTGTTTTTT
CDR3: CASSRDGPNTGELFF
size: .
J: TRBJ2-2
D: .
V: TRBV25-1

DNA: TGCGCCAGCAGCCTGGAAGCGGGGGGCCCTTTCTACGAGCAGTACTTC
CDR3: CASSLEAGGPFYEQYF
size: .
J: TRBJ2-7
D: TRBD2
V: TRBV5-5

DNA: TGCAGTGCGGGGGCTGGGGTAGGCTACACCTTC
CDR3: CSAGAGVGYTF
size: .
J: TRBJ1-2
D: .
V: TRBV20-1

DNA: TGTGCCAGCGAGGACAAGGGGGTATCCTACGAGCAGTACTTC
CDR3: CASEDKGVSYEQYF
size: few
J: TRBJ2-7
D: .
V: TRBV6-9

DNA: TGCAGCGTTGTCGTTCTTGGGACCCAGTACTTC
CDR3: CSVVVLGTQYF
size: .
J: TRBJ2-5
D: .
V: TRBV29-1

DNA: TGCAGCGTTGTAGGCGGGGGTGTAGATACGCAGTATTTT
CDR3: CSVVGGGVDTQYF
size: once
J: TRBJ2-3
D: TRBD2
V: TRBV29-1

DNA: TGTGCCAGCAGCTTCAGGACAGGGGGTGGGTCCGGGGAGCTGTTTTTT
CDR3: CASSFRTGGGSGELFF
size: once
J: TRBJ2-2
D: TRBD1
V: TRBV7-6

DNA: TGCGCCAGCAGCCCCGGGACAGCCTTCGCCCTGAACACTGAAGCTTTCTTT
CDR3: CASSPGTAFALNTEAFF
size: few
J: TRBJ1-1
D: TRBD1
V: TRBV5-1

DNA: TGTGCCACCAGCAGAGAGCGGGACAGGGGAATGGCAGAAGCTTTCTTT
CDR3: CATSRERDRGMAEAFF
size: .
J: TRBJ1-1
D: TRBD1
V: TRBV15

DNA: TGTGCCAGCAGCCTATGGAGGCCGCCGTTCGACACTGAAGCTTTCTTT
CDR3: CASSLWRPPFDTEAFF
size: .
J: TRBJ1-1
D: .
V: TRBV5-5

DNA: TGTGCCACCGGGGGGGGCAGGACATCGGATACGCAGTATTTT
CDR3: CATGGGRTSDTQYF
size: .
J: TRBJ2-3
D: TRBD2
V: TRBV10-3

DNA: TGTGCCAGCACGGGGAGCTCCTATAATTCACCCCTCCACTTT
CDR3: CASTGSSYNSPLHF
size: .
J: TRBJ1-6
D: .
V: TRBV6-5

DNA: TGTGCCTGGAAACAGATGAACACTGAAGCTTTCTTT
CDR3: CAWKQMNTEAFF
size: medium-sized
J: TRBJ1-1
D: .
V: TRBV30

DNA: TGTGCCACCAGCGGAACAGGGGCCTCCTACAATGAGCAGTTCTTC
CDR3: CATSGTGASYNEQFF
size: .
J: TRBJ2-1
D: TRBD1
V: TRBV15

DNA: TGTGCCAGCTCCGACCACGGGACCTCCTACGAGCAGTACTTC
CDR3: CASSDHGTSYEQYF
size: .
J: TRBJ2-7
D: .
V: TRBV19

DNA: TGTGCCAGCAGCCTCTCGGGGGCCTTTAATGAAAAACTGTTTTTT
CDR3: CASSLSGAFNEKLFF
size: once
J: TRBJ1-4
D: .
V: TRBV7-9

DNA: TGCGCCAGCGTGAGGGAGAACACCGGGGAGCTGTTTTTT
CDR3: CASVRENTGELFF
size: .
J: TRBJ2-2
D: .
V: TRBV5-1

DNA: TGCGCCAGCAGCCAAGATCAGGGTAGGGGCACTGAAGCTTTCTTT
CDR3: CASSQDQGRGTEAFF
size: .
J: TRBJ1-1
D: .
V: TRBV4-3

DNA: TGTGCCAGCAGCAGCCCCCGGAGACAGGGAAACACCGGGGAGCTGTTTTTT
CDR3: CASSSPRRQGNTGELFF
size: few
J: TRBJ2-2
D: TRBD1
V: TRBV9

DNA: TGTGCCAGCAGCCCGGGGTCAGGAAATTCACCCCTCCACTTT
CDR3: CASSPGSGNSPLHF
size: few
J: TRBJ1-6
D: .
V: TRBV7-3

DNA: TGCAGTGCTATCAGCGGGGAAAAACTGTTTTTT
CDR3: CSAISGEKLFF
size: medium-sized
J: TRBJ1-4
D: .
V: TRBV20-1

DNA: TGTGCCAGCAGCTTATACTTAGCGGGGGGGCCCTACGAGCAGTACTTC
CDR3: CASSLYLAGGPYEQYF
size: .
J: TRBJ2-7
D: TRBD2
V: TRBV7-2

DNA: TGTGCCAGCAGTGAGGGGACAGGGTTCAGCTATGGCTACACCTTC
CDR3: CASSEGTGFSYGYTF
size: .
J: TRBJ1-2
D: TRBD1
V: TRBV6-1

DNA: TGTGCCAGCAGCTTATATGGAGGGCCTAATGAAAAACTGTTTTTT
CDR3: CASSLYGGPNEKLFF
size: few
J: TRBJ1-4
D: .
V: TRBV7-3

DNA: TGCGCCAGCAGTGTGTCGGGGGCCACTGAAGCTTTCTTT
CDR3: CASSVSGATEAFF
size: .
J: TRBJ1-1
D: .
V: TRBV10-2

DNA: TGTGCCATCCCAGTGGTGGCCGGGGAGCTGTTTTTT
CDR3: CAIPVVAGELFF
size: .
J: TRBJ2-2
D: .
V: TRBV7-2

DNA: TGTGCCAGCAGTCGATACGGACAGAGCTCCTACGAGCAGTACTTC
CDR3: CASSRYGQSSYEQYF
size: .
J: TRBJ2-7
D: .
V: TRBV7-6

DNA: TGTGCCAGCAGGGGCGTGGGCCCGAGGACTGAAGCTTTCTTT
CDR3: CASRGVGPRTEAFF
size: .
J: TRBJ1-1
D: .
V: TRBV6-5

DNA: TGTGCCAGCAGCCCGGGCGGGCTAGCGGGGGAAGAGACCCAGTACTTC
CDR3: CASSPGGLAGEETQYF
size: .
J: TRBJ2-5
D: TRBD2
V: TRBV7-2

DNA: TGTGCCAGCAGCGTAGCGGCGAACAGCCTGAACACTGAAGCTTTCTTT
CDR3: CASSVAANSLNTEAFF
size: .
J: TRBJ1-1
D: .
V: TRBV9

DNA: TGTGCCAGCAGCTTAGGAGGGGGCCCCAATGAGCAGTTCTTC
CDR3: CASSLGGGPNEQFF
size: .
J: TRBJ2-1
D: .
V: TRBV7-3

DNA: TGTGCCAGCAGCGGACAGGGAGGGACTGAAGCTTTCTTT
CDR3: CASSGQGGTEAFF
size: .
J: TRBJ1-1
D: TRBD1
V: TRBV2

DNA: TGTGCCAGCAGTGAAGCTCCCAGAAACCCCCAAGAGACCCAGTACTTC
CDR3: CASSEAPRNPQETQYF
size: once
J: TRBJ2-5
D: .
V: TRBV2

DNA: TGTGCCAGCTCACCGATGAGGGACTGGAGCAATCAGCCCCAGCATTTT
CDR3: CASSPMRDWSNQPQHF
size: .
J: TRBJ1-5
D: .
V: TRBV18

DNA: TGTGCCAGCAGCGTAGCGACTAATTCACCCCTCCACTTT
CDR3: CASSVATNSPLHF
size: few
J: TRBJ1-6
D: .
V: TRBV9

DNA: TGTGCCAGCAGTCCCTCTAGCGGGGGGGCCGGTGAGCAGTTCTTC
CDR3: CASSPSSGGAGEQFF
size: .
J: TRBJ2-1
D: TRBD2
V: TRBV6-6

DNA: TGCAGCGTTGATCAGAGAAACACTGAAGCTTTCTTT
CDR3: CSVDQRNTEAFF
size: .
J: TRBJ1-1
D: .
V: TRBV29-1

DNA: TGTGCCAGCAGCCCAATGGCAGGAATTCCAAACTATGGCTACACCTTC
CDR3: CASSPMAGIPNYGYTF
size: .
J: TRBJ1-2
D: .
V: TRBV7-9

DNA: TGTGCCAGCAGCGTATGCGGGACTAGACGTTACGCGCTCCACGAGCAGTACTTC
CDR3: CASSVCGTRRYALHEQYF
size: .
J: TRBJ2-7
D: TRBD2
V: TRBV9

DNA: TGCGCCAGCAGCCTAGCGGGGGGTGAGCAGTTCTTC
CDR3: CASSLAGGEQFF
size: .
J: TRBJ2-1
D: TRBD2
V: TRBV4-1

DNA: TGTGCCAGCAGTTCCCCCGGGCCGGCGGATTTT
CDR3: CASSSPGPADF
size: medium-sized
J: TRBJ1-5
D: .
V: TRBV6-1

DNA: TGTGCCAGCAGCCCCCAACGGGGGGGGGCGCCCGGGGAGCTGTTTTTT
CDR3: CASSPQRGGAPGELFF
size: few
J: TRBJ2-2
D: TRBD2
V: TRBV9

DNA: TGTGCCAGCAGTGCCGGCGATCAGCCCCAGCATTTT
CDR3: CASSAGDQPQHF
size: .
J: TRBJ1-5
D: .
V: TRBV6-4

DNA: TGTGCAAGTCGCTTAGATCGCGGGGGCACTGGCGGCTATGGCTACACCTTC
CDR3: CASRLDRGGTGGYGYTF
size: .
J: TRBJ1-2
D: .
V: TRBV12-2

DNA: TGTGCCAGCAGCTTGGCGGGGAACAGGGCCTCACCCCTCCACTTT
CDR3: CASSLAGNRASPLHF
size: .
J: TRBJ1-6
D: .
V: TRBV5-6

DNA: TGCGCCAGCAGCCAAGAATTTGACCTCTCTGGAAACACCATATATTTT
CDR3: CASSQEFDLSGNTIYF
size: .
J: TRBJ1-3
D: .
V: TRBV4-3

DNA: TGTGCCAGCAGTAGAGAGGGAACGGAAAAACTGTTTTTT
CDR3: CASSREGTEKLFF
size: .
J: TRBJ1-4
D: .
V: TRBV6-5

DNA: TGTGCCAGCAGCGGTGCTTTGGACAGAGCCTACGAGCAGTACTTC
CDR3: CASSGALDRAYEQYF
size: .
J: TRBJ2-7
D: .
V: TRBV5-4

DNA: TGCGCCAGCAGCCAAGAGCCGGGGCCGGGTGAGCAGTTCTTC
CDR3: CASSQEPGPGEQFF
size: .
J: TRBJ2-1
D: .
V: TRBV4-3

DNA: TGTGCCAGCAGGCGCGGGGGGGCCATAAATGAGCAGTTCTTC
CDR3: CASRRGGAINEQFF
size: .
J: TRBJ2-1
D: TRBD2
V: TRBV9

DNA: TGTGCCAGCAGGAAACAGGATGATACGCAGTATTTT
CDR3: CASRKQDDTQYF
size: few
J: TRBJ2-3
D: .
V: TRBV2

DNA: TGCGCCAGCAGCTGGGACGTCCAAGAGACCCAGTACTTC
CDR3: CASSWDVQETQYF
size: .
J: TRBJ2-5
D: .
V: TRBV5-1

DNA: TGTGCCAGCGGGCAGGGTAGAGCTAATGAAAAACTGTTTTTT
CDR3: CASGQGRANEKLFF
size: .
J: TRBJ1-4
D: .
V: TRBV11-2

DNA: TGTGCCAGCAGCTTAGGGTCATACAACCCTCATGGCTACACCTTC
CDR3: CASSLGSYNPHGYTF
size: .
J: TRBJ1-2
D: .
V: TRBV7-8

DNA: TGTGCCAGCAGCCGGACGGCGGAAGGCACCATATATTTT
CDR3: CASSRTAEGTIYF
size: large
J: TRBJ1-3
D: .
V: TRBV6-5

DNA: TGTGCCAGCATGCCCGGAGGGGGGGCCACTGAAGCTTTCTTT
CDR3: CASMPGGGATEAFF
size: once
J: TRBJ1-1
D: .
V: TRBV6-1

DNA: TGTGCCAGCAGCGGACAGAATAGCAATCAGCCCCAGCATTTT
CDR3: CASSGQNSNQPQHF
size: .
J: TRBJ1-5
D: .
V: TRBV5-6

DNA: TGTGCCAGCAGACAGGGACTAGCTTCGGAGACCCAGTACTTC
CDR3: CASRQGLASETQYF
size: .
J: TRBJ2-5
D: TRBD2
V: TRBV6-6